These 17 T cell receptor beta chains were sequenced from one sample in a study of Ad26.COV2.S vaccination and SARS-CoV-2 variants. The repertoire was sequenced with immunoSEQ multiplex PCR; TCRdb's copy has only in-frame clones and lacks some. Of 300,000 to 400,000 clones in the sample, approximately 90% were seen once. Sequencing used peripheral blood, obtained after recovery from COVID-19. The source of these receptors is a human donor who had recovered from COVID-19.

V usage is TRBV5-4 and J usage is TRBJ1-6; D is ambiguous. The V gene's germline CDR1 is SGHNT and CDR2 YYREEE (reference sequence). V lost 4 bases to trimming and J lost 7 bases, with 6 bases between them. The CDR3 is 12 amino acids. In nucleotides, the CDR3 is TGTGCCAGCAGCGATGGAAATTCACCCCTCCACTTT. Its translation is CASSDGNSPLHF.

The chain links TRBV7-6 to TRBJ2-2, with D unclear. Germline V gene sequence: CDR1 SGHVS, CDR2 FNYEAQ. Trimming took 5 bases from V and 4 from J, leaving 11 bases between them. CDR3 length equals 14 residues. Here the CDR3 reads CASSRGPSTGELFF. CDR3 DNA sequence: TGTGCCAGCAGCCGTGGGCCTTCCACCGGGGAGCTGTTTTTT. The variable domain in full, completed from reference TRBV7-6 and TRBJ2-2, reads GAGVSQSPRYKVTKRGQDVALRCDPISGHVSLYWYRQALGQGPEFLTYFNYEAQQDKSGLPNDRFSAERPEGSISTLTIQRTEQRDSAMYRCASSRGPSTGELFFGEGSRLTVL.

This chain uses TRBV29-1 with TRBJ2-5, with 8 nucleotides matching TRBD2. CDR3 length: 14 amino acids. After removal of 5 bases from V and 4 bases from J, the junction contained 9 bases not matched to a gene. Germline CDR1 SQVTM, CDR2 ANQGSEA. The CDR3: CSVRKAGGAETQYF. DNA for the CDR3: TGCAGCGTTCGCAAGGCGGGGGGAGCAGAGACCCAGTACTTC.

As for this clone: The CDR3 carries no conserved terminal phenylalanine or tryptophan, so it likely arises from a read error. The DNA is left out, because the CDR3 cannot be placed on it with certainty; the CDR3 is given as TCRdb lists it. The CDR3 here is CATSDYTGS. The chain uses TRBV24-1 and TRBJ1-1; the DNA was not compared with TRBD1, the D call given in the table. The CDR3 comprises 9 residues, both ends counted. CDR1 is KGHDR and CDR2 is SFDVKD in the germline V gene.

V and J are TRBV11-2 and TRBJ1-4; D gene ambiguous. Germline CDR1 and CDR2: SGHAT and FQNNGV. This CDR3 is 15 amino acids long. V shed 0 bases and J shed 0 bases, with 5 bases lying between them. The CDR3 loop is CASSLDRATNEKLFF. The DNA for the CDR3 is TGTGCCAGCAGCTTAGACCGTGCAACTAATGAAAAACTGTTTTTT.

V and J are TRBV7-8 and TRBJ1-3; no clear D. There are 15 residues in the CDR3. With 1 base removed from V and 0 bases from J, the gap between germline ends came to 7 bases. Per germline, CDR1 SGHVS and CDR2 FQNEAQ. CDR3 bases: TGTGCCAGCAGCTTAGAAGGATCCTCTGGAAACACCATATATTTT. Residues: CASSLEGSSGNTIYF.

The chain links TRBV7-9 to TRBJ1-4; D unclear. The V end lost 3 bases, the J end lost 3 bases, and 11 bases lay between the germline ends. CDR1 is SEHNR and CDR2 is FQNEAQ in the germline V gene (reference sequence). The CDR3 is 15 residues long. The CDR3 sequence is CASSFEPAPNEKLFF. In DNA form, the CDR3 reads TGTGCCAGCAGCTTTGAACCTGCCCCTAATGAAAAACTGTTTTTT. Variable domain in full (rest from reference TRBV7-9 and TRBJ1-4): DTGVSQNPRHKITKRGQNVTFRCDPISEHNRLYWYRQTLGQGPEFLTYFQNEAQLEKSRLLSDRFSAERPKGSFSTLEIQRTEQGDSAMYLCASSFEPAPNEKLFFGSGTQLSVL.

The chain couples TRBV6-4 to TRBJ2-7, with TRBD1 matching 9 bases. There are 17 residues in the CDR3. Trimming removed 2 bases from V and 5 bases from J; junction bases left unmatched: 13. Germline CDR1 is MRHNA and CDR2 is SNTAGT. The CDR3 DNA reads TGTGCCAGCAGTGACCCCCCCCGGGACAGGGAGCCCAACGAGCAGTACTTC. This sequence encodes CASSDPPRDREPNEQYF.

The gene calls are TRBV3-1 (or the pseudogene TRBV3-2) and TRBJ2-2, with TRBD1 as a possible D gene (5 bases). The CDR3 covers 13 residues. Trimming took 3 bases from V and 4 from J, leaving 6 bases between them. The germline gives CDR1 LGHDT, CDR2 YNNKEL (reference sequence). The CDR3 here is CASSHRATGELFF. The DNA for the CDR3 is TGTGCCAGCAGCCACAGGGCCACCGGGGAGCTGTTTTTT.

The chain is built from TRBV6-7 and TRBJ1-5; D may be TRBD1 (5 bases). TRBV6-7 is flagged as an ORF with uncertain function. The CDR3 sequence is 12 residues long. With 4 bases removed from V and 15 bases from J, the gap between germline ends came to 16 bases. In DNA, the CDR3 is TGTGCCAGCAGTTCCCCGTGGGACCCGGTGCATTTT. Translation gives CASSSPWDPVHF.

The rearrangement joins TRBV6-5 to TRBJ2-5; D perhaps matches TRBD2 (6 bases). Germline V gene sequence: CDR1 MNHEY, CDR2 SVGAGI. V lost 0 bases and J lost 7, with 12 bases in between. The CDR3 is 14 residues long. The DNA for the CDR3 is TGTGCCAGCAGTTACTCGAGGAGGGGTTGGACCCAGTACTTC. Protein product: CASSYSRRGWTQYF.

This sequence joins TRBV21-1 and TRBJ2-7; the table's D call, TRBD1, has no DNA check behind it. TRBV21-1 corresponds to a pseudogene. There are 16 residues in the CDR3. CDR3: CASSAVKDRESYEQYF. The CDR3 DNA is TGTGCCAGCAGCGCTGTAAAGGACAGGGAATCCTACGAGCAGTACTTC.

The rearrangement links TRBV25-1 to TRBJ1-5, with D unresolved. CDR1 MGHDK and CDR2 SYGVNS come from the germline V gene. V lost 8 bases, J lost 10 bases, and 18 bases lay in between. The length of the CDR3 is 13 residues. The CDR3 region has the DNA TGTGCCAGCCGAGCGCACTCAAAGCAACCCCAGCATTTT. It is translated as CASRAHSKQPQHF.

Points on this clone: The same CDR3 arises from other DNA sequences in this sample as well. The chain combines TRBV5-5 with TRBJ1-4; TRBD1 aligns across 7 bases. Trimming cost V 3 bases and J 6 bases; bases outside gene matches: 5. Germline V CDR1 and CDR2: SGHKS, YYEKEE (reference sequence). This CDR3 is 14 amino acids long. CDR3: CASSSTGPDEKLFF. The CDR3 bases are TGTGCCAGCAGCTCGACAGGGCCAGATGAAAAACTGTTTTTT.

This clone was detected once. This chain uses TRBV27 with TRBJ1-2; D is perhaps TRBD1 (5 bases). Trimming cost V 5 bases and J 4 bases, with 17 bases left between them. Germline CDR1 MNHEY, CDR2 SMNVEV (reference sequence). This CDR3 is built from 15 residues. The CDR3 DNA sequence: TGTGCCAGCAGTGCCTCACAGGCTACTCTCTATGGCTACACCTTC. Translated, it gives CASSASQATLYGYTF.

The V gene is TRBV19, the J gene TRBJ2-3; possibly TRBD1 for D (6 bases). This CDR3 contains 14 residues. CDR1 and CDR2 (germline): LNHDA, SQIVND (reference sequence). Trimming shortened V by 3 bases and J by 2 bases, and 9 bases separated the two germline ends. CDR3: CASSIQGPTDTQYF. CDR3 DNA sequence: TGTGCCAGTAGTATCCAGGGGCCCACAGATACGCAGTATTTT.

This clone is a singleton in its sample. This chain joins TRBV19 and TRBJ1-5, with D perhaps TRBD1 (5 bases). V dropped 7 bases and J dropped 6 bases, with 13 bases sitting between them. The V gene's germline CDR1 is LNHDA and CDR2 SQIVND (reference sequence). CDR3 length: 13 amino acids. The CDR3 nucleotides are TGTGCCAGTAAATCGGACGGGGGTCAGCCCCAGCATTTT. It codes for CASKSDGGQPQHF.